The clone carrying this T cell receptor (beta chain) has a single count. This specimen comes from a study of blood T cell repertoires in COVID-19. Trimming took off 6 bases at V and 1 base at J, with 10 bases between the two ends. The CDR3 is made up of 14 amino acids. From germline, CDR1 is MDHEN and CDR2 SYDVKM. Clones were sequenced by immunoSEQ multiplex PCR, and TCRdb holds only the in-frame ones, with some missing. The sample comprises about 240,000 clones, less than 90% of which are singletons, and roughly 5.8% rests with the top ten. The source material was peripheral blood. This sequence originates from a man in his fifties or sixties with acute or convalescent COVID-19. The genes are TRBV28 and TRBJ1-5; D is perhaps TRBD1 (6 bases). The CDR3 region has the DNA TGTGCCAGCAGCCACAGGGCAAGCAATCAGCCCCAGCATTTT. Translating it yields CASSHRASNQPQHF.